The source of this T cell receptor beta chain is a study of OX40 agonist ivuxolimab in advanced cancers. Study-wide background: Earlier treatment with anti-PD-1, anti-PD-L1 or anti-CTLA-4 was permitted, and roughly 42% had received some. Three patients, one with hepatocellular carcinoma and two with cutaneous melanoma, achieved partial responses.

General study points: At 0.1 to 3.0 mg/kg, clonal expansion of CD4+ and CD8+ blood T cells had occurred by week 6.

Samples were taken at baseline and on day 1 of cycles 4 and 7. The CDR3 is made up of 15 amino acids. CDR1 MDHEN and CDR2 SYDVKM come from the germline V gene. V gave up 5 bases and J gave up 0 bases, with 13 bases separating them. On this clone: The antigen is undetermined.

Profiled with immunoSEQ multiplex PCR; TCRdb holds only in-frame clones, not every one. The data show some 110,000 clones, 85% to 95% seen once. The receptor's source is an adult with an advanced solid tumor such as melanoma, head and neck, liver or kidney cancer. The sample here was CD4+ or CD8+ T cells sorted from blood, taken in a trial of the OX40 agonist ivuxolimab. The V gene is TRBV28, the J gene TRBJ1-1; D perhaps matches TRBD1 (5 bases). Written as DNA, the CDR3 is TGTGCCAGCAGTCCCCTCGCGGGGGTGAACACTGAAGCTTTCTTT. This sequence encodes CASSPLAGVNTEAFF.